The rows below give T cell receptor beta chains drawn from one sample of a study of Graves' ophthalmopathy and Graves' hyperthyroidism. TCRdb passed the multiplex PCR reads through MiXCR, listing each CDR3 protein once. The sample has over 150,000 distinct CDR3 sequences; over 35% are singletons. Sequenced input: peripheral blood. These receptors originate from a middle-aged woman with Graves' ophthalmopathy. Each CDR3 is given with its conserved first and last residue. Fields, in order: V gene, J gene, D gene, clone size, CDR3 DNA, CDR3 protein. D genes are given only for firm matches. Size is stated for part of the rows, as once, few or many counts, or as a class when the clone is expanded.

v_call: TRBV2
j_call: TRBJ2-7
d_call: TRBD1
clone_size: many
cdr3_nt: TGTGCCAGCAGTGATGGGTCAGGGACAGGGGGCTTCGAGCAGTACTTC
cdr3_aa: CASSDGSGTGGFEQYF

v_call: TRBV20-1
j_call: TRBJ1-2
d_call: TRBD1
clone_size: many
cdr3_nt: TGCAGTGCTTTCTACGAGTCTGTGGAGGGGGCGGTCTATGGCTACACCTTC
cdr3_aa: CSAFYESVEGAVYGYTF

v_call: TRBV5-1
j_call: TRBJ2-4
d_call: TRBD1
clone_size: many
cdr3_nt: TGCGCCAGCAGCTTGGCTTCGGACAGGGGGGGATCCATTCAGTACTTC
cdr3_aa: CASSLASDRGGSIQYF

v_call: TRBV7-2
j_call: TRBJ1-5
d_call: .
clone_size: many
cdr3_nt: TGTGCCAGCAGCTTAAATTTTGGCGAGCCCCAGCATTTT
cdr3_aa: CASSLNFGEPQHF

v_call: TRBV11-2
j_call: TRBJ2-7
d_call: .
clone_size: .
cdr3_nt: TGTGCCAGCAGCCCCAAACAGGGACTACTACCCTACGAGCAGTACTTC
cdr3_aa: CASSPKQGLLPYEQYF

v_call: TRBV2
j_call: TRBJ1-6
d_call: TRBD1
clone_size: many
cdr3_nt: TGTGCCAGCAGTGCCCGATGGGGACAGGGCGCCCTCCACTTT
cdr3_aa: CASSARWGQGALHF

v_call: TRBV15
j_call: TRBJ1-1
d_call: TRBD1
clone_size: many
cdr3_nt: TGTGCCACCAGCAGAGACAGGGGGCTTAACACTGAAGCTTTCTTT
cdr3_aa: CATSRDRGLNTEAFF

v_call: TRBV10-3
j_call: TRBJ2-7
d_call: .
clone_size: many
cdr3_nt: TGTGCCATCAGTGATGGTGGGAGATCCTACGAGCAGTACTTC
cdr3_aa: CAISDGGRSYEQYF

v_call: TRBV4-2
j_call: TRBJ2-2
d_call: .
clone_size: many
cdr3_nt: TGTGCCAGCAGCCATAACCGGGGCACTTCGGCCGGGGAGCTGTTTTTT
cdr3_aa: CASSHNRGTSAGELFF

v_call: TRBV12-3/TRBV12-4
j_call: TRBJ1-5
d_call: .
clone_size: many
cdr3_nt: TGTGCCAGCAGTCTTGGACAGTTCAATCAGCCCCAGCATTTT
cdr3_aa: CASSLGQFNQPQHF

v_call: TRBV13
j_call: TRBJ1-2
d_call: .
clone_size: many
cdr3_nt: TGTGCCAGCAGCTTACAGGGGAATGGCTACACCTTC
cdr3_aa: CASSLQGNGYTF

v_call: TRBV4-3
j_call: TRBJ1-2
d_call: .
clone_size: many
cdr3_nt: TGCGCCAGCAGAATGGTCGGGACGGACTATGGCTACACCTTC
cdr3_aa: CASRMVGTDYGYTF

v_call: TRBV20-1
j_call: TRBJ2-5
d_call: .
clone_size: .
cdr3_nt: TGCAGCGCACGTTTGGTAGCGGAAGAGACCCAGTACTTC
cdr3_aa: CSARLVAEETQYF

v_call: TRBV28
j_call: TRBJ2-5
d_call: .
clone_size: many
cdr3_nt: TGTGCCAGCAGTTTATCTCGGAGTCGGGAGACCCAGTACTTC
cdr3_aa: CASSLSRSRETQYF

v_call: TRBV6-1
j_call: TRBJ2-6
d_call: .
clone_size: .
cdr3_nt: TGTGCCAGCAGTGAAGGACACCTCTCTGGGGCCAACGTCCTGACTTTC
cdr3_aa: CASSEGHLSGANVLTF

v_call: TRBV18
j_call: TRBJ2-5
d_call: .
clone_size: many
cdr3_nt: TGTGCCAGCTCACCAGCACAAGAGACCCAGTACTTC
cdr3_aa: CASSPAQETQYF

v_call: TRBV28
j_call: TRBJ2-4
d_call: .
clone_size: many
cdr3_nt: TGTGCCAGCAGCCAGATAGCCAAAAACATTCAGTACTTC
cdr3_aa: CASSQIAKNIQYF

v_call: TRBV28
j_call: TRBJ2-4
d_call: .
clone_size: many
cdr3_nt: TGTGCCAGCAGTTTCCCCTCGAAACCTGGGGCCAAAAACATTCAGTACTTC
cdr3_aa: CASSFPSKPGAKNIQYF